This T cell receptor (beta chain) was identified in a study of CD8+ T cells in alopecia areata. Whole-study results and caveats: Tofacitinib significantly decreased scalp clonality and expanded CD8+ clones among top 100. It was less clear whether patients shared TCRs than it was in mice, possibly because of HLA. In scalp and blood during tofacitinib, many expanded lesional clones persisted.

The treatment denotes: oral pan-JAK inhibitor, 5-10 mg twice daily. With regard to this clone: The target antigen is unknown.

Extracted RNA was reverse transcribed, and the resulting cDNA served as sequencing template. Libraries were prepared by immunoSEQ multiplex PCR; TCRdb keeps only in-frame clonotypes and omits some of them. The table has more than 110,000 clones, 80% to 90% seen once; the top ten hold 25%. Germline V gives CDR1 LNHDA, CDR2 SQIVND (reference sequence). The CDR3 runs to 14 residues. Trimming shortened V by 7 bases and J by 5 bases, and 12 bases separated the two germline ends. Material: CD8+ T cells sorted from blood, obtained at week 4, from a patient treated with tofacitinib. This chain connects TRBV19 to TRBJ1-6; D is unclear. This TCR came from a human donor with alopecia areata. The CDR3 DNA reads TGTGCCAGTACCTCGGAGGTTCATAATTCACCCCTCCACTTT. This sequence encodes CASTSEVHNSPLHF. The variable domain in full, completed from reference TRBV19 and TRBJ1-6, reads DGGITQSPKYLFRKEGQNVTLSCEQNLNHDAMYWYRQDPGQGLRLIYYSQIVNDFQKGDIAEGYSVSREKKESFPLTVTSAQKNPTAFYLCASTSEVHNSPLHFGNGTRLTVT.